The 15 T cell receptor beta chains reported below all come from one sample, sequenced in a study of radiation and T cells in renal cell carcinoma. Indicated time point: baseline pretreatment blood. Treatment noted: 15 Gy SBRT to primary tumor, nephrectomy 4 weeks later. The protocol was immunoSEQ multiplex PCR, while the TCRdb copy is restricted to in-frame clones and leaves out a portion. The sample has some 100,000 clones; approximately 80% are singletons. Sequenced here: blood, sampled from a patient whose treatment included radiotherapy and nephrectomy. All receptors derive from a man in his sixties with renal cell carcinoma.

The rearrangement joins TRBV7-2 to TRBJ2-7, with 16 bases lining up with TRBD2. Germline lookup yields CDR1 SGHTA and CDR2 FQGNSA. This CDR3 has 17 residues. Unmatched junction bases numbered 4, after V lost 4 bases and J lost 1 base. The CDR3 loop is CASSSGTSGRVSYEQYF. CDR3 sequence (DNA): TGTGCCAGCAGCTCGGGGACTAGCGGGAGGGTTTCCTACGAGCAGTACTTC.

This chain joins TRBV5-1 and TRBJ2-3; 7 bases fit TRBD2. V dropped 8 bases and J dropped 2; count of bases not matched to a gene: 11. This CDR3 is built from 15 residues. Germline CDR1 and CDR2: SGHRS and YFSETQ. CDR3 protein: CARNKGSGATDTQYF. The CDR3 DNA sequence: TGCGCCAGGAACAAGGGAAGCGGGGCCACAGATACGCAGTATTTT.

The chain has TRBV27 and TRBJ2-1, with 8 bases identical to TRBD2. The ends lost 3 bases at V and 5 bases at J; junction bases unmatched: 6. CDR1 and CDR2 from the germline V gene are MNHEY and SMNVEV (reference sequence). This CDR3 region has 15 residues. The CDR3 sequence is CASSLASGFHNEQFF. CDR3 DNA: TGTGCCAGCAGTTTGGCTAGCGGGTTTCACAATGAGCAGTTCTTC.

This chain connects TRBV5-5 to TRBJ2-2, with D unresolved. The CDR3 consists of 13 residues. The germline V gene has CDR1 SGHKS and CDR2 YYEKEE (reference sequence). Deletions cut 0 bases from V and 7 bases from J, with 7 bases between. The CDR3 spells CASSLVAHGELFF. The CDR3 coding sequence is TGTGCCAGCAGCTTGGTAGCCCACGGGGAGCTGTTTTTT.

The V call is TRBV30, the J call TRBJ2-7, with 9 nucleotides matching TRBD2. The germline V gene has CDR1 GTSNPN and CDR2 SVGIG (reference sequence). Unmatched junction bases numbered 3, after V lost 6 bases and J lost 0 bases. This CDR3 is 13 amino acids long. The CDR3 DNA reads as TGTGCCTGTTTAGCGGGAGTCTCCTACGAGCAGTACTTC. Its translation is CACLAGVSYEQYF.

In its sample, this clone was seen a few times. The chain recombines TRBV7-9 with TRBJ2-2, with D possibly matching TRBD2 (5 bases). The CDR3 runs 14 residues. Germline V gene data show CDR1 as SEHNR and CDR2 as FQNEAQ (reference sequence). V was clipped by 3 bases and J by 2 bases, with 7 bases between them. The CDR3 DNA sequence: TGTGCCAGCAGCTTGCGGACTAACACCGGGGAGCTGTTTTTT. As protein: CASSLRTNTGELFF.

The V gene is TRBV7-2, the J gene TRBJ2-3, with D uncertain. This CDR3 is built from 14 residues. CDR1 and CDR2 from the germline V gene are SGHTA and FQGNSA. Trimming removed 4 bases from V and 3 bases from J, with 11 bases in between. CDR3 in amino acids: CASSSNPTTDTQYF. The CDR3 nucleotides are TGTGCCAGCAGCTCGAATCCTACGACAGATACGCAGTATTTT.

V gene TRBV28 combines with J gene TRBJ2-7, with 11 bases matching TRBD1. The CDR3 covers 14 residues. The germline gives CDR1 MDHEN, CDR2 SYDVKM. Germline trimming cut 5 bases from V and 2 bases from J; bases unmatched to any gene: 2. The CDR3 region is CASSRTGGPYEQYF. The DNA of the CDR3 is TGTGCCAGCAGTAGGACAGGGGGCCCCTACGAGCAGTACTTC.

The V call is TRBV7-6, the J call TRBJ2-7; the D call may be TRBD1 or TRBD2 (5 bases each). Trimming cost V 0 bases and J 6 bases, with 9 bases left between them. The CDR3 length is 13 residues. Germline CDR1 reads SGHVS; CDR2 reads FNYEAQ. DNA of the CDR3: TGTGCCAGCAGCTTAGCGGGGGAGAGCGAGCAGTACTTC. This translates into CASSLAGESEQYF.

This chain connects TRBV7-8 to TRBJ2-7, with a weak D call TRBD1 (6 bases). CDR1 and CDR2 from the germline V gene are SGHVS and FQNEAQ. V lost 5 bases and J lost 2, with 19 bases in between. The CDR3 covers 16 residues. The CDR3, as DNA: TGTGCCAGCAGCCGTAAAACAGGGAAAGAAACCTACGAGCAGTACTTC. Its protein is CASSRKTGKETYEQYF.

V gene TRBV5-4 combines with J gene TRBJ2-3; 8 nucleotides agree with TRBD1. Per germline, CDR1 SGHNT and CDR2 YYREEE (reference sequence). This CDR3 is built from 14 residues. After removal of 3 bases from V and 1 base from J, the junction contained 1 base not matched to a gene. This CDR3 reads CASSSDRGTDTQYF. The CDR3 bases are TGTGCCAGCAGCTCGGACAGGGGCACAGATACGCAGTATTTT.

This chain joins TRBV19 and TRBJ2-6; the match to TRBD2 covers 9 bases. The length of the CDR3 is 22 residues. CDR1 and CDR2 from the germline V gene are LNHDA and SQIVND (reference sequence). With 4 bases clipped from V and 0 bases from J, the junction kept 19 bases outside the gene matches. The CDR3, as DNA: TGTGCCAGTAGTACGAAATTTGGTGGGGCTAGCGGGATCCCCTCTGGGGCCAACGTCCTGACTTTC. Translation gives CASSTKFGGASGIPSGANVLTF.

V gene TRBV10-3 combines with J gene TRBJ1-1; D may be TRBD1 (6 bases). The CDR3 runs to 11 residues. Looked up from germline, CDR1 is ENHRY and CDR2 is SYGVKD. V was shortened by 2 bases and J by 12 bases, with 10 bases between the two germline ends. The CDR3 DNA reads TGTGCCATCAGTGAGGGACAGTCACCTTTCTTT. Translation: CAISEGQSPFF.

The chain employs TRBV5-6 and TRBJ2-1; 7 nucleotides line up with TRBD2. CDR1 and CDR2 (germline): SGHDT, YYEEEE. CDR3 length equals 16 residues. Trimming at V came to 5 bases and at J to 2 bases, leaving 10 bases not matched to a gene. This chain's CDR3 is CASRRRGLAAYNEQFF. The CDR3 nucleotides read TGTGCCAGCAGGAGGAGGGGCCTAGCGGCCTACAATGAGCAGTTCTTC.

This chain joins TRBV5-1 and TRBJ2-3; no reliable D call. CDR3 length equals 16 residues. Deletions cut 0 bases from V and 3 bases from J, with 14 bases between. Germline CDR1 reads SGHRS; CDR2 reads YFSETQ. CDR3 sequence (DNA): TGCGCCAGCAGCTTGGAGTTGGTACAGCAGACAGATACGCAGTATTTT. This codes for CASSLELVQQTDTQYF.